This is a list of T cell receptor beta chains from one sample in a study of cytomegalovirus exposure and HLA in healthy donors. Assay used: immunoSEQ multiplex PCR; TCRdb lists only in-frame clones, some missing. Among about 280,000 clones listed, 85% to 90% were seen once. Material for sequencing was PBMCs. Receptors were obtained from a woman aged 18-35 years in good health and CMV-seronegative. Both conserved end residues are part of each CDR3. Fields, in order: clone size, J gene, V gene, D gene, CDR3 DNA, CDR3 protein. The D gene is left open where the match is weak. Expanded clones get a size class; other rows say once, few or many, or leave the size out.

NA	TRBJ1-5	TRBV6-5	NA	TGTGCCAGCAGTTACACACCAAAGACGGGGCCCCAGCATTTT	CASSYTPKTGPQHF
NA	TRBJ2-1	TRBV6-1	NA	TGTGCCAGCAGTGATGGAGGGACGGACGTGGGAGATGAGCAGTTCTTC	CASSDGGTDVGDEQFF
few	TRBJ1-5	TRBV4-2	NA	TGTGCCAGCAGCCAAGATGGGCGGGGCAATCAGCCCCAGCATTTT	CASSQDGRGNQPQHF
NA	TRBJ2-7	TRBV13	NA	TGTGCCAGCAGCTTTCAGGGTCCCTACGAGCAGTACTTC	CASSFQGPYEQYF
NA	TRBJ2-2	TRBV7-6	TRBD2	TGTGCCAGCAGCTATCCTAGCGGGGGGGCGAACACCGGGGAGCTGTTTTTT	CASSYPSGGANTGELFF
NA	TRBJ1-6	TRBV7-9	NA	TGTGCCAGCAGCCTCCTCGGGGGGAGTAAATCACCCCCCCACTTT	CASSLLGGSKSPPHF
NA	TRBJ1-2	TRBV27	NA	TGTGCCAGCAGTTTATGGTCAGGGTATGGCTACACCTTC	CASSLWSGYGYTF
NA	TRBJ2-5	TRBV6-1	NA	TGTGCCAGCAGTGAAAGCGTCCTAGAGCGCGGGACCCAGTACTTC	CASSESVLERGTQYF
NA	TRBJ2-5	TRBV6-1	TRBD2	TGTGCCAGCAGTGAAGGAAGTCTGCGGGGGGTCTCAGAGACCCAGTACTTC	CASSEGSLRGVSETQYF
NA	TRBJ1-5	TRBV18	NA	TGTGCCAGCTCACCGGATTATGGTCGGGGTCAGCCCCAGCATTTT	CASSPDYGRGQPQHF
NA	TRBJ2-7	TRBV4-2	NA	TGTGCCAGCAGCCAAGATCTCGTGCGGGCCCCCTACGAGCAGTACTTC	CASSQDLVRAPYEQYF
NA	TRBJ1-1	TRBV30	NA	TGTGCCTGGAGTGTACCTGGGCAGGGCCTGCTGAACACTGAAGCTTTCTTT	CAWSVPGQGLLNTEAFF
NA	TRBJ2-1	TRBV27	NA	TGTGCCAGCAGCGGCGACACCTACAATGAGCAGTTCTTC	CASSGDTYNEQFF
NA	TRBJ1-2	TRBV5-8	NA	TGTGCCAGCAGCTTGATCGCAGGGGTGTATGGCTACACCTTC	CASSLIAGVYGYTF
NA	TRBJ1-2	TRBV15	TRBD1	TGTGCCACCAGCAGGACAGGGGGAAGTGGCTACACCTTC	CATSRTGGSGYTF
NA	TRBJ1-5	TRBV19	NA	TGTGCCAGTAGTATAGATCTGACTGGATCCGGGGTTGGCAATCAGCCCCAGCATTTT	CASSIDLTGSGVGNQPQHF
NA	TRBJ1-5	TRBV19	NA	TGTGCCAGTAGTATATATACAGGGAGCAATCAGCCCCAGCATTTT	CASSIYTGSNQPQHF
NA	TRBJ2-1	TRBV5-4	NA	TGTGCCAGCAGCTTGGGTAGGACTCCAGGCTATGAGCAGTTCTTC	CASSLGRTPGYEQFF
few	TRBJ1-1	TRBV19	NA	TGTGCCAGTAGTATTGGACAGAACACTGAAGCTTTCTTT	CASSIGQNTEAFF
NA	TRBJ1-1	TRBV5-4	TRBD1	TGTGCCAGCAGCGCGGGACAGGGGCTGAAAGCTTTCTTT	CASSAGQGLKAFF
NA	TRBJ2-7	TRBV7-9	NA	TGTTCCAGCAGCCTCGGTTTGGTGGACGAGCAGTACTTC	CSSSLGLVDEQYF
NA	TRBJ2-2	TRBV6-6	TRBD1	TGTGCCAGTTTGGACAGGGGGCATCCCGGGGAGCTGTTTTTT	CASLDRGHPGELFF
NA	TRBJ2-7	TRBV6-1	NA	TGTGCCAGCAGTGATGAACAGGGCCGCACCTACGAGCAGTACTTC	CASSDEQGRTYEQYF
NA	TRBJ1-2	TRBV2	NA	TGTGCCAGCAGTGAACGCGAAAGCGACTATGGCTACACCTTC	CASSERESDYGYTF
NA	TRBJ1-4	TRBV7-9	NA	TGTGCCAGCAGCTTTGAAGGGGCGGGGGAAAAACTGTTTTTT	CASSFEGAGEKLFF
NA	TRBJ2-1	TRBV9	TRBD2	TGTGCCAGCAGCGTAGAGGCGGGGGGGCGCGATGAGCAGTTCTTC	CASSVEAGGRDEQFF